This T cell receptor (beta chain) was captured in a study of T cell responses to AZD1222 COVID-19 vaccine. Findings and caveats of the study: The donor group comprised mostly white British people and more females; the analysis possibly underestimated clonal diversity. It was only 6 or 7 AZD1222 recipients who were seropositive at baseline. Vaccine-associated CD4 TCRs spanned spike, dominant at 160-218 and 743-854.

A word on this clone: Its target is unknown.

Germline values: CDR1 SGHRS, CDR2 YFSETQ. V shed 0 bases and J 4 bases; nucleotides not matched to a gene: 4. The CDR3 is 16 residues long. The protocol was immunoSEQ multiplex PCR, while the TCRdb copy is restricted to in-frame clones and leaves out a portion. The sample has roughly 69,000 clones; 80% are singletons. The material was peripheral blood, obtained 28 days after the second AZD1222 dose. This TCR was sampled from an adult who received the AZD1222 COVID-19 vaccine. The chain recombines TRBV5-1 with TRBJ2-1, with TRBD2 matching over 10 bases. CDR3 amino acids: CASSLEASGGYNEQFF. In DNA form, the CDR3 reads TGCGCCAGCAGCTTGGAGGCTAGCGGGGGATACAATGAGCAGTTCTTC. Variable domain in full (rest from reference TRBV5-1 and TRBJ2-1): KAGVTQTPRYLIKTRGQQVTLSCSPISGHRSVSWYQQTPGQGLQFLFEYFSETQRNKGNFPGRFSGRQFSNSRSEMNVSTLELGDSALYLCASSLEASGGYNEQFFGPGTRLTVL.